This TCR beta chain was obtained from a study of spatial heterogeneity in lung cancer. Study in general: Detection consistently yielded more beta chains than alpha chains.

CDR3 size: 14 residues. V lost 1 base to trimming and J lost 9 bases, with 13 bases between them. Germline CDR1 and CDR2: SGHTA and FQGNSA. Unique molecular identifiers, one per molecule, were present on every TCR cDNA molecule. From the 5' RACE reads, TCRdb called clonotypes with MiXCR, one entry per CDR3 protein. The sample records approximately 6,000 distinct CDR3 sequences, roughly 7.4% being singletons. Time point here: sample taken at primary tumor resection. The donors comprised approximately 72 untreated early-stage non-small cell lung cancer patients. Whole RNA, isolated from tumor, nontumor lung or frozen PBMC, was sequenced without prior sorting.

Sequencing used normal lung tissue next to the tumor, obtained at surgery. The origin of this receptor is a female donor with early-stage non-small cell lung cancer. This chain connects TRBV7-2 to TRBJ2-1; no clear D. In nucleotides, the CDR3 is TGTGCCAGCAGCTTAGAGCCACTCAAGGGTGAGCAGTTCTTC. Its translation is CASSLEPLKGEQFF. Combining the CDR3 with reference TRBV7-2 and TRBJ2-1 gives the whole variable domain GAGVSQSPSNKVTEKGKDVELRCDPISGHTALYWYRQSLGQGLEFLIYFQGNSAPDKSGLPSDRFSAERTGGSVSTLTIQRTQQEDSAVYLCASSLEPLKGEQFFGPGTRLTVL.